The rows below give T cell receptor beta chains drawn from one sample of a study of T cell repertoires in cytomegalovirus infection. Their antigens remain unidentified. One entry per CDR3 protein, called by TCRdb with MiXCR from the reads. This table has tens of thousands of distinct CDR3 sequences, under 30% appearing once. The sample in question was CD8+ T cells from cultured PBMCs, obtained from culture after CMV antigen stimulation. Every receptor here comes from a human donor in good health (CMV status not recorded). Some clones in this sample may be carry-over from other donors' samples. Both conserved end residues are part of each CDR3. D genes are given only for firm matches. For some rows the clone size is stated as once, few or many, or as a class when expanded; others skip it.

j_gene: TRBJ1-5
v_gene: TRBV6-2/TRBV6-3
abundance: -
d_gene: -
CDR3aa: CASSYSGRKQPQHF
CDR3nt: TGTGCCAGCAGTTACTCGGGCAGAAAACAGCCCCAGCATTTT

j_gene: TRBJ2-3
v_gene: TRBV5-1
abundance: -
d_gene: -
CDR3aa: CASSFEGVTSTDTQYF
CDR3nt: TGCGCCAGCAGCTTTGAAGGGGTTACTAGCACAGATACGCAGTATTTT

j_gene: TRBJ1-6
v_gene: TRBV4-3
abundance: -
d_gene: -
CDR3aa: CASSQGQELSSPLHF
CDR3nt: TGCGCCAGCAGCCAAGGACAGGAGCTTAGTTCACCCCTCCACTTT

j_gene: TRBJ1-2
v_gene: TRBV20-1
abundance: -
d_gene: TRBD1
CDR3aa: CSARDQGGTGVEGYTF
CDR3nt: TGCAGTGCTAGAGATCAGGGAGGGACAGGGGTGGAAGGCTACACCTTC

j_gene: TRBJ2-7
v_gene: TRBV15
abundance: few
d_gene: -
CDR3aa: CATSAGVGYEQYF
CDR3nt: TGTGCCACCTCGGCAGGGGTGGGCTACGAGCAGTACTTC

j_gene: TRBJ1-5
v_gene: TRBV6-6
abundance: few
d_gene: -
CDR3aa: CASSPGLGIQPQHF
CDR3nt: TGTGCCAGCAGTCCGGGCTTGGGCATTCAGCCCCAGCATTTT

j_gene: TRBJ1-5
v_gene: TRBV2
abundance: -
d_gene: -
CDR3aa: CASTQDSLGAQHF
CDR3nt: TGTGCCAGCACCCAGGACAGCCTTGGGGCCCAGCATTTT

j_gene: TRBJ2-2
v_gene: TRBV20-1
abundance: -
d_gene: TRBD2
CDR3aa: CSGPTSGRGTGELFF
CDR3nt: TGCAGTGGTCCCACTAGCGGGCGCGGCACCGGGGAGCTGTTTTTT

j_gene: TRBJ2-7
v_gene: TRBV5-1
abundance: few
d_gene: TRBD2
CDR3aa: CASSTFGGDYSYEQYF
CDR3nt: TGCGCCAGCAGCACCTTTGGCGGGGACTACTCCTACGAGCAGTACTTC

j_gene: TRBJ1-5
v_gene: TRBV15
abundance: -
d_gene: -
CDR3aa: CATSRSGGGDQPQHF
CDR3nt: TGTGCCACCAGCAGATCTGGAGGGGGTGATCAGCCCCAGCATTTT

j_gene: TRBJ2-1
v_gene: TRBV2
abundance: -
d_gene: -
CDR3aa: CASSSAPGFF
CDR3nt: TGTGCCAGCAGTTCGGCCCCGGGGTTCTTC

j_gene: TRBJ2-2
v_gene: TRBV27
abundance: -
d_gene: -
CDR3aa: CASSLGSLYGELFF
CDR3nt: TGTGCCAGCAGTTTAGGCTCCCTGTACGGGGAGCTGTTTTTT

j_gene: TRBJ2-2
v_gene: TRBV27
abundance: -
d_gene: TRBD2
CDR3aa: CASSPTSGSGGELFF
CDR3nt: TGTGCCAGCAGTCCCACTAGCGGGAGTGGCGGGGAGCTGTTTTTT

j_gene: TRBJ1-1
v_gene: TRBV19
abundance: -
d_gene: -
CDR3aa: CASSIVSGAEAFF
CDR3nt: TGTGCCAGTAGTATAGTTTCCGGAGCTGAAGCTTTCTTT

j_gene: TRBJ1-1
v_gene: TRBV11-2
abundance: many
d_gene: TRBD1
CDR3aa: CASSLVMGQVNTEAFF
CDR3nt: TGTGCCAGCAGCTTAGTAATGGGACAGGTGAACACTGAAGCTTTCTTT

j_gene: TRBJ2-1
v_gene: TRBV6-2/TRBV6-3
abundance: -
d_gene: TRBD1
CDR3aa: CASSTGLRRDSNYNEQFF
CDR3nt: TGTGCCAGCAGTACGGGTCTCCGCCGGGACAGCAATTACAATGAGCAGTTCTTC

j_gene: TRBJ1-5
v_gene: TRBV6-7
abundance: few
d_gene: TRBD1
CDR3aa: CASSYSRGSNQPQHF
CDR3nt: TGTGCCAGCAGTTACTCCAGGGGGAGCAATCAGCCCCAGCATTTT

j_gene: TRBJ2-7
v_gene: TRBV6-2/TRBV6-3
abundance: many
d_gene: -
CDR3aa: CASSYGGTYEQYF
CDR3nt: TGTGCCAGCAGTTACGGGGGTACCTACGAGCAGTACTTC

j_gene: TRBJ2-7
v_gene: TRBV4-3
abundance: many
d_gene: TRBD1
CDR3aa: CASSYETGITYEQYF
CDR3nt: TGCGCCAGCAGCTACGAGACAGGGATTACCTACGAGCAGTACTTC

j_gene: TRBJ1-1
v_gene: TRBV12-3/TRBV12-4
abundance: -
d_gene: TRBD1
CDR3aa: CASSFDRASFF
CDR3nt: TGTGCCAGCAGTTTCGACAGGGCGTCTTTCTTT

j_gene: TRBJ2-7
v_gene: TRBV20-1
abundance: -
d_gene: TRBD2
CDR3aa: CSARDTLTGTSSYEQYF
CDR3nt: TGCAGTGCTAGAGATACTCTTACCGGGACTAGCTCCTACGAGCAGTACTTC

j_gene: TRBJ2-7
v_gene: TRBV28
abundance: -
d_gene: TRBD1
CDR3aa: CASSYRTGPSSSSYEQYF
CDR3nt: TGTGCCAGCAGTTACCGGACAGGGCCCTCGTCAAGCTCCTACGAGCAGTACTTC

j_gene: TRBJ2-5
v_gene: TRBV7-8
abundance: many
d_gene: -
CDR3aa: CASSAGSQETQYF
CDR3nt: TGTGCCAGCAGCGCCGGGTCCCAAGAGACCCAGTACTTC

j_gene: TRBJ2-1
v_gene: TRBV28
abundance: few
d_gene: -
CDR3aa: CASSSSSWGDRTYNEQFF
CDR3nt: TGTGCCAGCAGTTCGTCCTCGTGGGGGGACAGAACCTACAATGAGCAGTTCTTC

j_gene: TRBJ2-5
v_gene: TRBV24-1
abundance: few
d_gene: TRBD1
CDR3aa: CATSDSGQGWAQETQYF
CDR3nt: TGTGCCACCAGTGATTCCGGACAGGGATGGGCCCAAGAGACCCAGTACTTC

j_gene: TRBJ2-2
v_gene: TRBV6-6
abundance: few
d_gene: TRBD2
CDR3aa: CASSYPTSGGTGELFF
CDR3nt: TGTGCCAGCAGTTACCCTACTAGCGGGGGCACCGGGGAGCTGTTTTTT

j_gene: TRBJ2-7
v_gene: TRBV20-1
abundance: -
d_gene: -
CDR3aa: CSARGPEESYEQYF
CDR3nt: TGCAGTGCTAGAGGTCCGGAGGAGTCCTACGAGCAGTACTTC

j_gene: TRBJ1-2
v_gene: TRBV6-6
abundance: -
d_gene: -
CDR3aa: CASSREPGSYGYTF
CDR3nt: TGTGCCAGCAGTCGGGAGCCAGGGAGCTATGGCTACACCTTC

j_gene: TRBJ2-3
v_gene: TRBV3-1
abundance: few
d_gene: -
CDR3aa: CASSPGAGESPWPDTQYF
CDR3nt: TGTGCCAGCAGCCCCGGGGCAGGGGAGTCACCTTGGCCAGATACGCAGTATTTT

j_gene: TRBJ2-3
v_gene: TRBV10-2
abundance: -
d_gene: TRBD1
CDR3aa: CASSEVAAGTGVDTQYF
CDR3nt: TGCGCCAGCAGTGAGGTAGCTGCGGGGACAGGGGTTGATACACAGTATTTT

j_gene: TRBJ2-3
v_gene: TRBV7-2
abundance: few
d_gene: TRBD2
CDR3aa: CASTGVGGGGGTDTQYF
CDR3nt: TGTGCCAGCACTGGCGTCGGGGGGGGGGGCGGCACAGATACGCAGTATTTT

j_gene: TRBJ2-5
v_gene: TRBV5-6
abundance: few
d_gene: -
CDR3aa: CASSLGGVQETQYF
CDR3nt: TGTGCCAGCAGCTTGGGGGGGGTTCAAGAGACCCAGTACTTC

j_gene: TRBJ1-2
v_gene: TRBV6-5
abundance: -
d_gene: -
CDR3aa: CASSYSSKHGDGYTF
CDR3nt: TGTGCCAGCAGTTACTCGAGTAAGCACGGGGATGGCTACACCTTC

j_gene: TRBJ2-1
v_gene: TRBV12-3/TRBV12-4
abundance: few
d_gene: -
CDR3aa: CASSLSGTAAEQFF
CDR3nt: TGTGCCAGCAGTTTATCAGGGACCGCGGCGGAGCAGTTCTTC

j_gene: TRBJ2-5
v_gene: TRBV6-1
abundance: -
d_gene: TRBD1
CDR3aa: CASNDRGRGDLRETQYF
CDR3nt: TGTGCCAGCAATGACAGGGGGCGGGGGGACTTGAGAGAGACCCAGTACTTC

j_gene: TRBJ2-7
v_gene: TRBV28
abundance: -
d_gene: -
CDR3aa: CASSQSFGGIGQPYEQYF
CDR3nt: TGTGCCAGCAGTCAAAGCTTTGGGGGAATTGGACAGCCCTACGAGCAGTACTTC

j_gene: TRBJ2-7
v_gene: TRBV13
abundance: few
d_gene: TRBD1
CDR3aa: CASSLQVLRDSESYEQYF
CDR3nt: TGTGCTAGCAGCCTCCAGGTTCTTAGGGACAGTGAATCCTACGAGCAGTACTTC

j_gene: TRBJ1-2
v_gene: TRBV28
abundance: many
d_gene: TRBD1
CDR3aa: CASSSQGLGGYTF
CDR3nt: TGTGCCAGCAGTTCACAGGGGCTGGGGGGCTACACCTTC

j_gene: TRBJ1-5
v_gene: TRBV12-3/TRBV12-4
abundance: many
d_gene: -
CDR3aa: CASSPLNTGLNQPQHF
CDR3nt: TGTGCCAGCAGCCCGCTAAACACAGGGCTTAATCAGCCCCAGCATTTT

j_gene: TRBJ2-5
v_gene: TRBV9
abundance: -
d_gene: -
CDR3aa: CASSVGGKETRYF
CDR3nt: TGTGCCAGCAGCGTAGGCGGAAAAGAGACCCGGTACTTC